This T cell receptor (beta chain) originates from a study of response to subunit inactivated influenza vaccine. This clonotype has only a few counts. Its cognate antigen is unknown. General study results and limits: The study's authors posited that every seasonal influenza vaccination enlists few new T cells.

The V gene's germline CDR1 is SGHTA and CDR2 FQGNSA. The ends were cut back, 0 bases at V and 4 bases at J, with 19 bases in the middle. This CDR3 region has 17 residues. Each CDR3 protein gets one entry after TCRdb re-called the RT-PCR reads with MiXCR. Found here are fewer than 350,000 distinct CDR3 sequences, 20% to 25% of them singletons; the top ten hold about 9.4%. The receptor comes from a man between 50 and 75 years old who received an inactivated influenza vaccine. This chain joins TRBV7-2 and TRBJ2-7, with D perhaps matching TRBD1 or TRBD2 (5 bases each). This material consisted of PBMCs from blood, taken 21 months after vaccination. The chain's CDR3 is CASSLALTGPTGYEQYF. The CDR3 region has the DNA TGTGCCAGCAGCTTAGCGTTAACGGGACCCACAGGTTACGAGCAGTACTTC.